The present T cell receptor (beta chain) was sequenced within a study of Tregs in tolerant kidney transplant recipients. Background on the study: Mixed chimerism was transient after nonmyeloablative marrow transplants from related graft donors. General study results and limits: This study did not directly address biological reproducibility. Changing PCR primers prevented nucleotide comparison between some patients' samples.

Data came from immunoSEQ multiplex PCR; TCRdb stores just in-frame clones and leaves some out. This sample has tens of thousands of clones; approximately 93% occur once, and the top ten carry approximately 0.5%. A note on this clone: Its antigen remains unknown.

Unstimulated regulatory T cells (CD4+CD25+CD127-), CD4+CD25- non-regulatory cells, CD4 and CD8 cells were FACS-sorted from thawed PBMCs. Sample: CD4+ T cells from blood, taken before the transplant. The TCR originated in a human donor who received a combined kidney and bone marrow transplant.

CDR3 in DNA: TGTGCCAGCAGTGCACTAGCGACAAACAATGAGCAGTTCTTC. Its translation is CASSALATNNEQFF. The chain carries TRBV6-1 and TRBJ2-1; 7 bases align to TRBD2. The ends lost 4 bases at V and 5 bases at J; junction bases unmatched: 5. This CDR3 region has 14 residues. Germline values: CDR1 MNHNS, CDR2 SASEGT.